This T cell receptor beta chain was profiled in a study of CD8+CD57+ T cells in acquired aplastic anemia. At the level of the study: Sorted CD4+ and CD8+ cells yielded around 3 ug of DNA on average. Study observations and caveats: Sharing between patients and controls was observed for about 27 CD8+ CDR3 sequences.

With regard to this clonotype: Its target is unknown. A read error is likely, as this CDR3 ends without the conserved phenylalanine or tryptophan. No DNA is shown, since the ends of the CDR3 on it are uncertain; the CDR3 is the one TCRdb lists.

Individuals selected for sequencing had exhibited CD8+CD57+ cell expansion on flow cytometry. Germline CDR1 and CDR2: SNHLY and FYNNEI. The CDR3 adds up to 16 amino acids, both ends counted. The TCR beta profiling, which covered VDJ combination and CDR3 sequence, was carried out using genomic DNA as the template. Each CDR3 protein is one row after TCRdb ran MiXCR on the reads. The sample records a few hundred thousand distinct CDR3 sequences, roughly 82% being singletons. Sequencing used sorted CD4+, CD8+, or CD8+CD57+ T cells (not recorded which) from PBMCs. The clonotype originates from a human donor with aplastic anemia. The chain employs TRBV2 and TRBJ2-6; the listed D gene, TRBD2, was not tested against the DNA. CDR3 loop: CASGYAGTYTQYVLPG.